This T cell receptor (beta chain) derives from a study of regulatory T cells in long-lasting Graves disease. This clonotype came up many times. TCR beta libraries were built with iRepertoire HTBI primers and Arm-PCR of CDR3 regions. In TCRdb, the multiplex PCR reads were re-called with MiXCR into one record per CDR3 protein. The sample includes about 500,000 distinct CDR3 sequences, roughly 16% of them seen just once. The CDR3 runs to 16 residues. V lost 7 bases and J 6 bases, leaving 22 bases between the germline ends. The time point here: newly diagnosed GD, antithyroid drugs for less than 3 months. Preparation of the TCR library used RNA extracted from PBMCs. Another study also made use of these data, one on T cells in Graves' hyperthyroidism and ophthalmopathy.

Sample: peripheral blood mononuclear cells (PBMCs), taken at new diagnosis, from a patient treated with antithyroid drugs. This clonotype was obtained from a man between 35 and 55 years old with Graves disease. The V and J genes are TRBV12-3 or TRBV12-4 and TRBJ2-1; either TRBD1 or TRBD2 may fit D (7 bases each). As DNA, the CDR3 is TGTGCCAGCATTTTTTCCCAGGGGGACTATAGCAATGAGCAGTTCTTC. The encoded protein is CASIFSQGDYSNEQFF.